The rows below give T cell receptor beta chains drawn from one sample of a study of cytomegalovirus exposure and HLA in healthy donors. The repertoire was sequenced with immunoSEQ multiplex PCR; TCRdb's copy has only in-frame clones and lacks some. The sample includes 100,000 to 150,000 clones, 80% to 85% of them seen just once. Sequenced: PBMCs. These receptors were obtained from a man younger than 30 in good health and CMV-seronegative. Both conserved end residues are part of each CDR3. The D gene is left open where the match is weak. Size values are once, few and many counts, or a class for expanded clones, and some rows have none.

v_call	clone_size	j_call	d_call	cdr3_length	cdr3_nt	cdr3_aa
TRBV7-6	.	TRBJ1-6	.	15	TGTGCCAGCAGCCCAGCCAGGGCAGCCGATTCACCCCTCCACTTT	CASSPARAADSPLHF
TRBV29-1	.	TRBJ1-1	.	13	TGCAGCGTTGCCCTTAGAGGACTAGGGAGGGCTTTCTTT	CSVALRGLGRAFF
TRBV6-5	.	TRBJ2-1	.	14	TGTGCCAGCAGTTACTTTCCAAGGGGAAATGAGCAGTTCTTC	CASSYFPRGNEQFF
TRBV7-2	.	TRBJ2-7	TRBD1	15	TGTGCCAGCAGCTTAGGACAGGGGTTGACCTACGAGCAGTACTTC	CASSLGQGLTYEQYF
TRBV11-3	.	TRBJ2-5	TRBD1	15	TGTGCCAGCAGCAACGGGACAGCGTTACAAGAGACCCAGTACTTC	CASSNGTALQETQYF
TRBV12-2	.	TRBJ1-5	.	17	TGTGCAAGTCGCACGACCCTCTCGACAGGGACGGATCAGCCCCAGCATTTT	CASRTTLSTGTDQPQHF
TRBV9	.	TRBJ1-5	.	15	TGTGCCAGCAGCGGGGGAGGGGGGAGCAATCAGCCCCAGCATTTT	CASSGGGGSNQPQHF
TRBV4-1	.	TRBJ2-5	.	14	TGCGCCAGCAGCCAAGATTCCTTCGGGGAGACCCAGTACTTC	CASSQDSFGETQYF
TRBV5-1	few	TRBJ2-7	TRBD1	18	TGCGCCAGCAGCCTATATCCCGGGACAGGGTCCGAGTACTACGAGCAGTACTTC	CASSLYPGTGSEYYEQYF
TRBV6-1	.	TRBJ2-2	TRBD1	16	TGTGCCAGCAGTGCCCCCGGGACAGGGTACACCGGGGAGCTGTTTTTT	CASSAPGTGYTGELFF
TRBV18	.	TRBJ1-4	TRBD1	13	TGTGCCAGTCAACAGGGGTTTAATGAAAAACTGTTTTTT	CASQQGFNEKLFF
TRBV7-2	.	TRBJ2-7	.	15	TGTGCCAGCAGCCCCAGGCAGGGGATGTCCTACGAGCAGTACTTC	CASSPRQGMSYEQYF
TRBV28	few	TRBJ2-7	.	15	TGTGCCAGCAGTTTATACGGGGGGCATAGCTACGAGCAGTACTTC	CASSLYGGHSYEQYF
TRBV23-1	once	TRBJ1-2	TRBD1	17	TGCGCCAGCAGTCATCGGGACAGGACACTGAGCGAGTATGGCTACACCTTC	CASSHRDRTLSEYGYTF